This T cell receptor (beta chain) was recorded in a study of T cells in Graves' hyperthyroidism and ophthalmopathy. Study-wide results and limits: Blood also held most thyroid clonotypes expanded beyond 0.001.

Germline CDR1 LGHDT, CDR2 YNNKEL (reference sequence). The CDR3 sequence is 14 residues long. V lost 4 bases, J lost 5 bases, and 14 bases lay in between. What was amplified from RNA transcripts were TCR beta CDR3 regions. The primer set for the first-round RT-PCR of the TCR CDR3 was HTBI. MiXCR, applied by TCRdb to the multiplex PCR reads, yields one record per CDR3 protein. The repertoire consists of under 650,000 distinct CDR3 sequences, with 15% to 20% occurring once and the leading ten covering over 3.5%. Notes on this clonotype: Its antigen remains unidentified.

Sample: blood. The chain couples TRBV3-1 to TRBJ1-2, with a weak D call TRBD1 (5 bases). This clonotype was sampled from a woman under 40 with Graves' hyperthyroidism. CDR3 bases: TGTGCCAGCAGCCCCCCGGGGCCGGGTTATGGCTACACCTTC. Protein: CASSPPGPGYGYTF.